This entry describes one T cell receptor beta chain. The antigen is undetermined. In preparing the TRB cDNA libraries, 5' RACE with UMI labels was used. TCRdb reprocessed the 5' RACE reads and stores each CDR3 protein as one record, lacking DNA. This table holds some 61,000 distinct CDR3 sequences. This entry comes from a study of CXCR3-negative and CXCR3-positive naive CD8 T cells. Findings and limits, study-wide: In naive cells, CXCR3-negative and CXCR3-positive subsets had similar TRBV-TRBJ usage; memory cells differed. Because surface CD5 did not distinguish the naive subsets, TCR strength was inferred from TRB CDR3 properties. More hydrophobic TRB CDR3s were found in CXCR3-positive naive cells than in CXCR3-negative naive cells.

Germline V gives CDR1 SEHNR, CDR2 FQNEAQ (reference sequence). The CDR3 contains 13 residues. The specimen sequenced was naive CXCR3- CD8+ T cells from blood. Regarding subset: CD45RO-CCR7+CD27+CD95- naive CD8+ T cells lacking CXCR3 (TNR3-). The V call is TRBV7-9, the J call TRBJ1-2; the D call of TRBD1 rests on TCRdb alone, since no DNA is present to check it. The TCR sequence derives from a human donor in good health. Some clones in this sample may be carry-over from other donors' samples. CDR3 amino acids: CASSFGAGDGYTF.